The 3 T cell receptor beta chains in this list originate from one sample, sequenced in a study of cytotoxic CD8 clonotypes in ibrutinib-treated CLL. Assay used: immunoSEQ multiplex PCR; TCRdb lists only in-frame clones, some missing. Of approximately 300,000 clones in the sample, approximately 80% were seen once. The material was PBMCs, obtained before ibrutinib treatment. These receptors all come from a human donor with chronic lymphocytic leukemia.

In nucleotides, the CDR3 is TGTGCCAGCAGTACAGCCATACTAGAGACCCAGTACTTC. This sequence encodes CASSTAILETQYF. The V and J genes are TRBV27 and TRBJ2-5; D ambiguous. CDR3 length equals 13 residues. Germline V gene sequence: CDR1 MNHEY, CDR2 SMNVEV (reference sequence). V was cut by 5 bases and J by 4 bases, with 11 bases left in between.

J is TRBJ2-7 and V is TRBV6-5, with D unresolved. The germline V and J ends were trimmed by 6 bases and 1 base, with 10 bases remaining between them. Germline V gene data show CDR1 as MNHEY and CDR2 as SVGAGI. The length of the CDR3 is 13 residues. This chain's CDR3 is CASRAALSYEQYF. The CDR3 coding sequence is TGTGCCAGCAGGGCCGCCTTATCCTACGAGCAGTACTTC.

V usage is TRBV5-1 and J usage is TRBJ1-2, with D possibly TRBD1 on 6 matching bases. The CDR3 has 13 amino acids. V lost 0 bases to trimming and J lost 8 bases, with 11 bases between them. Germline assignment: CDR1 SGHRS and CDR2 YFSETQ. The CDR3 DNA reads TGCGCCAGCAGCTTGGAACAGGGCTTCGGCTACACCTTC. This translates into CASSLEQGFGYTF.